This T cell receptor beta chain was sequenced in a study of OX40 agonist ivuxolimab in advanced cancers. Study details: A mean age of roughly 62 years, range about 23 to 90, was recorded, and 82.7% were male.

The CDR3 has 14 residues. Looked up from germline, CDR1 is MNHNS and CDR2 is SASEGT. The V and J ends lost 3 bases and 5 bases, in that order; junction bases with no gene match: 2. Autoimmune disease history or systemic immunosuppression disqualified patients. Libraries were prepared by immunoSEQ multiplex PCR; TCRdb keeps only in-frame clonotypes and omits some of them. The data show about 35,000 clones, with about 93% seen just once and about 4.2% held by the top ten. The source was CD4+ or CD8+ T cells sorted from blood, collected in a trial of the OX40 agonist ivuxolimab. The clonotype originates from an adult with an advanced solid tumor such as melanoma, head and neck, liver or kidney cancer. This chain uses TRBV6-1 with TRBJ1-1, with TRBD1 matching over 11 bases. The CDR3: CASSEDRGPTEAFF. The CDR3 DNA sequence: TGTGCCAGCAGTGAGGACAGGGGGCCGACTGAAGCTTTCTTT.